The 6 T cell receptor beta chains presented below share a single source sample, sequenced in a study of blood T cell repertoires in COVID-19. Libraries were prepared by immunoSEQ multiplex PCR; TCRdb keeps only in-frame clonotypes and omits some of them. The sample has approximately 210,000 clones; 80% to 90% are singletons. Sequencing was performed on peripheral blood. The origin of the receptors is a man aged 25 to 40 with active or convalescent COVID-19.

The rearrangement links TRBV29-1 to TRBJ2-2, with D tentatively TRBD1 (6 bases). Deletions cut 7 bases from V and 6 bases from J, with 12 bases between. The CDR3 has 12 amino acids. The germline gives CDR1 SQVTM, CDR2 ANQGSEA. The CDR3 DNA sequence: TGCAGCGCAGAAAGGACAGCCGGGGAGCTGTTTTTT. As protein: CSAERTAGELFF.

The chain couples TRBV12-3 or TRBV12-4 to TRBJ1-2; D may be TRBD1 (5 bases). V was shortened by 3 bases and J by 4 bases, with 9 bases between the two germline ends. The CDR3 runs to 13 residues. This CDR3 reads CASSFQGSYGYTF. DNA of the CDR3: TGTGCCAGCAGTTTTCAGGGTAGCTATGGCTACACCTTC.

This clone was seen just once. This chain connects TRBV12-5 to TRBJ2-3; TRBD2 aligns across 7 bases. After removal of 2 bases from V and 15 bases from J, the junction contained 11 bases not matched to a gene. This CDR3 spans 13 amino acids. Germline CDR1 and CDR2: LGHNT and FRNRAP. DNA for the CDR3: TGTGCTAGTGGTTTGACCCGGGGAGGGTGGGTCTATTTT. Translated: CASGLTRGGWVYF.

Notes on this clone: One end of the junction does not line up with germline, which may come from a read error. CDR3 loop: CASSVLSSTQAFF. CDR3 nucleotide sequence: TGTGCCAGCAGTGTCCTTTCGTCCACTCAAGCTTTCTTT. V is TRBV25-1 and J is TRBJ1-1; D not resolved. Germline V gene sequence: CDR1 MGHDK, CDR2 SYGVNS. CDR3 size: 13 residues.

This chain joins TRBV6-5 and TRBJ1-1, with TRBD1 as a possible D gene (6 bases). CDR1 is MNHEY and CDR2 is SVGAGI in the germline V gene. The CDR3 totals 12 residues. V shed 6 bases and J shed 4 bases, with 9 bases lying between them. CDR3: CASSIGGTEAFF. The CDR3 coding sequence is TGTGCCAGCAGCATAGGGGGCACTGAAGCTTTCTTT.

This chain connects TRBV4-2 to TRBJ2-1, with 10 bases fitting TRBD2. Germline CDR1 and CDR2: LGHNA and YNFKEQ. The CDR3 extends over 16 amino acids. With 0 bases clipped from V and 6 bases from J, the junction kept 5 bases outside the gene matches. CDR3 bases: TGTGCCAGCAGCCAAGATCCGCCTAGCGGGAGCAATGAGCAGTTCTTC. It codes for CASSQDPPSGSNEQFF.